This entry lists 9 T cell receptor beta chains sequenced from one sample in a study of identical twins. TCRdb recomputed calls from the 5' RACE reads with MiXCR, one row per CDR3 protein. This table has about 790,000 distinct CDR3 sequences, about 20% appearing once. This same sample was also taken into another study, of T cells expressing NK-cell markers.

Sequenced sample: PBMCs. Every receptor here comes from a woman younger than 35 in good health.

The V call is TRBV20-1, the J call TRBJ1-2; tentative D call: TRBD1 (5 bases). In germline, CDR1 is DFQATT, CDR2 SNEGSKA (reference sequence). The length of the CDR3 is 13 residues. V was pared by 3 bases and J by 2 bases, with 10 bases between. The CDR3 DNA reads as TGCAGTGCTAGCGGAAGGGGCAACTATGGCTACACCTTC. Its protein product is CSASGRGNYGYTF.

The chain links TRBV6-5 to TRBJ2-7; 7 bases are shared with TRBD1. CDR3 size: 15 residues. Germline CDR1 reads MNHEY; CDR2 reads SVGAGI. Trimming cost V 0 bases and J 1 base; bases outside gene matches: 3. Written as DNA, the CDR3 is TGTGCCAGCAGTTACTCTCCGGGACAGTCCTACGAGCAGTACTTC. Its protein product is CASSYSPGQSYEQYF.

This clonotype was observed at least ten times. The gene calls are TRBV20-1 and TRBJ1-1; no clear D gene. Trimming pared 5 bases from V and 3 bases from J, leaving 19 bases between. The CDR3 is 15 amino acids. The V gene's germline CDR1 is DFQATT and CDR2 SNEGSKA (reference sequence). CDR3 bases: TGCAGTGCTTCGCGAAACCCCAGGTGGGACACTGAAGCTTTCTTT. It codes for CSASRNPRWDTEAFF.

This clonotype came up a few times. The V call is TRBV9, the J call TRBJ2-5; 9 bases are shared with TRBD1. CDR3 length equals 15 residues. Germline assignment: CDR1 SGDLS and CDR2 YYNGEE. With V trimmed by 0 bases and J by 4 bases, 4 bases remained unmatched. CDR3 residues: CASSVVGQGGETQYF. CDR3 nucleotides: TGTGCCAGCAGCGTAGTGGGACAGGGTGGAGAGACCCAGTACTTC.

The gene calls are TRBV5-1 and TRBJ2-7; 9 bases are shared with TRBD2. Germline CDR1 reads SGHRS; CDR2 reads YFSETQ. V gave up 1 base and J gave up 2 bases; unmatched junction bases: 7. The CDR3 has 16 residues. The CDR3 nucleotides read TGCGCCAGCAGCTTGCCCCGCGGGGGGGGCACCTACGAGCAGTACTTC. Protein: CASSLPRGGGTYEQYF.

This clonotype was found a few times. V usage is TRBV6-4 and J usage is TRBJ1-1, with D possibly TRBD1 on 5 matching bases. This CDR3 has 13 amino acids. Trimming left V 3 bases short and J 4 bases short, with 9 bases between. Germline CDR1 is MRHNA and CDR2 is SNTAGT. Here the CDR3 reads CASSELGGTEAFF. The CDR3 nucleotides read TGTGCCAGCAGTGAGTTGGGGGGCACTGAAGCTTTCTTT.

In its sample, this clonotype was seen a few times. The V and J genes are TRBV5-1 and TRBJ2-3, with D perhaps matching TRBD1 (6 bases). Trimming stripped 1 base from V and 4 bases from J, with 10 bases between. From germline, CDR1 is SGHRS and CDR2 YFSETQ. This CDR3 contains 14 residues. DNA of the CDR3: TGCGCCAGCAGCTTGACAGGGTATTCAGATACGCAGTATTTT. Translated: CASSLTGYSDTQYF.

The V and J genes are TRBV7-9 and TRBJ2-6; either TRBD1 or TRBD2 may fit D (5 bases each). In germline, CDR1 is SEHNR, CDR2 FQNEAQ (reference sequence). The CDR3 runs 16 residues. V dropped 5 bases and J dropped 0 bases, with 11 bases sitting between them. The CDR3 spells CASSGGRTSGANVLTF. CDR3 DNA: TGTGCCAGCAGCGGGGGACGGACCTCTGGGGCCAACGTCCTGACTTTC.

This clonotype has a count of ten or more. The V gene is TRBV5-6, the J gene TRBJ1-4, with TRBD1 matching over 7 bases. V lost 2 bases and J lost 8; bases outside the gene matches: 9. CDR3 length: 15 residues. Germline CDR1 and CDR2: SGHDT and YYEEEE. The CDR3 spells CASSFNRGIIEKLFF. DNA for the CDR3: TGTGCCAGCAGCTTTAACAGGGGCATCATAGAAAAACTGTTTTTT. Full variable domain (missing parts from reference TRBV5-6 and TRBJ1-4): DAGVTQSPTHLIKTRGQQVTLRCSPKSGHDTVSWYQQALGQGPQFIFQYYEEEERQRGNFPDRFSGHQFPNYSSELNVNALLLGDSALYLCASSFNRGIIEKLFFGSGTQLSVL.